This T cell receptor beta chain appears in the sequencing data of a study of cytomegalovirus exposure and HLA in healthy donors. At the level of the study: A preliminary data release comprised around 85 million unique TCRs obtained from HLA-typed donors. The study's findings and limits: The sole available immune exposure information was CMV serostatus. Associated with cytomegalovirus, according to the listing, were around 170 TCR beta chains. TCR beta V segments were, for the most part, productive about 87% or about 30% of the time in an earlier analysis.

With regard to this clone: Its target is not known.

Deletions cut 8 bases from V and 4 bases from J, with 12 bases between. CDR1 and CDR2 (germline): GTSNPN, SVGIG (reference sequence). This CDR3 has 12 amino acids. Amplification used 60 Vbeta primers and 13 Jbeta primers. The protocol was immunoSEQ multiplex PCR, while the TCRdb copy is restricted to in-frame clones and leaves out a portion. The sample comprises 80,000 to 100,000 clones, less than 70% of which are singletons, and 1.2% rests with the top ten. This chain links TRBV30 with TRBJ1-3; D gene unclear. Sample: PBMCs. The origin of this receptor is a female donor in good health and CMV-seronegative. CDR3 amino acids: CAEGPSGNTIYF. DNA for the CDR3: TGTGCCGAGGGCCCCTCGGGAAACACCATATATTTT. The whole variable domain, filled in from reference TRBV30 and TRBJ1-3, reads SQTIHQWPATLVQPVGSPLSLECTVEGTSNPNLYWYRQAAGRGLQLLFYSVGIGQISSEVPQNLSASRPQDRQFILSSKKLLLSDSGFYLCAEGPSGNTIYFGEGSWLTVV.